Sequencing of this T cell receptor (beta chain) was carried out in a study of T cell repertoires in cytomegalovirus infection. Across the study: Public TCR beta signatures marked donors with CMV infection and the matching HLA.

The V and J ends lost 5 bases and 6 bases respectively, with 33 bases between them. The length of the CDR3 is 20 residues. This clonotype has at least ten counts. Its antigen is not identified. Findings and limits, study-wide: Clonotype analysis showed dominance of the ex vivo response by HLA-C-restricted CMV-specific TCR beta clonotypes. Totalled public TCR beta family frequency picked out people who carried CMV plus the relevant HLA.

Each CDR3 protein gets one entry after TCRdb re-called the reads with MiXCR. The repertoire has 480,000 or so distinct CDR3 sequences, around 11% of them found once; the top ten carry roughly 10%. The origin of this receptor is a human donor in good health (CMV status not recorded). Some clones in this sample may be carry-over from other donors' samples. The chain carries TRBV23-1 and TRBJ2-3; D is possibly TRBD1 (7 bases). TRBV23-1 is treated as an ORF (open reading frame) with a function not yet certain. The specimen was PBMCs. CDR3 coding DNA: TGCGCCAGCAGTTTCCCTCCCAGGGGGACTTATTTCGCCTGGGTGGATACGCAGTATTTT. Protein sequence: CASSFPPRGTYFAWVDTQYF.